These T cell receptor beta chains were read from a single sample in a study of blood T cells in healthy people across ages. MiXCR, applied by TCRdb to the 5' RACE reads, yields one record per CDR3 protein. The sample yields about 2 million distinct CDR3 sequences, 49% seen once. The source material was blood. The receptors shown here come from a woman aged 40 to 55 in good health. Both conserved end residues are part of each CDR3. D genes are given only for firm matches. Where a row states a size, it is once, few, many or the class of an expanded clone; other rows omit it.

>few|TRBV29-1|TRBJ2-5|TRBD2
CSVWGEGLIKETQYF
TGCAGCGTATGGGGTGAGGGACTAATCAAGGAGACCCAGTACTTC
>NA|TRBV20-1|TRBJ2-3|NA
CSARLVGRGPSTDTQYF
TGCAGTGCTAGGCTGGTAGGGCGGGGTCCTAGCACAGATACGCAGTATTTT
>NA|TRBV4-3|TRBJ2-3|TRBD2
CASSIQQTSGGMGTQYF
TGCGCCAGCAGCATCCAACAGACTAGCGGGGGTATGGGTACGCAGTATTTT
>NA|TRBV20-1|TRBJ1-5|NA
CSARDRGNSNQPQHF
TGCAGTGCTAGAGATCGCGGGAATAGCAATCAGCCCCAGCATTTT
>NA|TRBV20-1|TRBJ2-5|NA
CSGVDRGLKETQYF
TGCAGTGGAGTCGATCGGGGGCTTAAAGAGACCCAGTACTTC
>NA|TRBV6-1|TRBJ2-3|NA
CASSETRAIGDTQYF
TGTGCCAGCAGTGAAACCCGGGCCATAGGAGATACGCAGTATTTT
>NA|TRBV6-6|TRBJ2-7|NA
CASNGGYEQYF
TGTGCCAGCAATGGGGGCTACGAGCAGTACTTC
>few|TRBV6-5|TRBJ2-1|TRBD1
CASSPGQGAIYEQFF
TGTGCCAGCAGCCCGGGACAGGGGGCGATCTACGAGCAGTTCTTC
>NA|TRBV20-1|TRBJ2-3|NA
CSASSAGYSTDTQYF
TGCAGTGCTAGTTCCGCGGGATATAGCACAGATACGCAGTATTTT
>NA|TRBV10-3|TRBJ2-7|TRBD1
CAISEKMPGQTTYNEQYF
TGTGCCATCAGTGAAAAGATGCCGGGACAGACAACCTACAATGAGCAGTACTTC
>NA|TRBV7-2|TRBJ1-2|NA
CASSGQGPLSGYTF
TGTGCCAGCAGCGGCCAGGGACCCCTTTCTGGCTACACCTTC
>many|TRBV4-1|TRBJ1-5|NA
CASSQDWGNQPQHF
TGCGCCAGCAGCCAAGATTGGGGAAATCAGCCCCAGCATTTT
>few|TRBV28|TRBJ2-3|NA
CASSLMKEQYF
TGTGCCAGCAGTTTAATGAAGGAGCAGTATTTT
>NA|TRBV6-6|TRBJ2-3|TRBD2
CASSRLAGDPDTQYF
TGTGCCAGCAGTCGACTAGCGGGGGACCCAGATACGCAGTATTTT
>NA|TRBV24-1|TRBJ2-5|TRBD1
CATSEPTGGAYQETQYF
TGTGCCACCAGTGAACCAACAGGGGGCGCGTACCAAGAGACCCAGTACTTC
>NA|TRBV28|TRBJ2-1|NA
CASRRPNFGSEQFF
TGTGCCAGCCGCCGCCCAAATTTCGGTAGTGAGCAGTTCTTC
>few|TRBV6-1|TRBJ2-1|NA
CASSEFGPIDEQFF
TGTGCCAGCAGTGAATTCGGTCCGATCGATGAGCAGTTCTTC
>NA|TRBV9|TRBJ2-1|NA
CASSAGNNEQFF
TGTGCCAGCAGCGCAGGGAATAATGAGCAGTTCTTC
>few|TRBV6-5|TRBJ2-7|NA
CASSYGRVQYF
TGTGCCAGCAGTTACGGTAGGGTGCAGTACTTC
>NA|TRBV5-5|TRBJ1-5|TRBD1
CASSLAGTGGDNQPQHF
TGTGCCAGCAGCTTGGCCGGGACAGGGGGGGACAATCAGCCCCAGCATTTT
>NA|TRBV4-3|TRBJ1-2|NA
CASSQVGGDGYTF
TGCGCCAGCAGCCAAGTGGGGGGGGATGGCTACACCTTC
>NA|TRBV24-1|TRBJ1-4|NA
CATSDARATNEKLFF
TGTGCCACCAGTGACGCCCGCGCAACTAATGAAAAACTGTTTTTT
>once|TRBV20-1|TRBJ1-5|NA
CSASFRDGYNQPQHF
TGCAGTGCTAGCTTCCGGGACGGTTACAATCAGCCCCAGCATTTT
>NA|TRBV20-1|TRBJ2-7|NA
CSARAEGVTYEQYF
TGCAGTGCTAGGGCAGAGGGGGTTACCTACGAGCAGTACTTC
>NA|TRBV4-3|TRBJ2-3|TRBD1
CASSQDTGGQADTQYF
TGCGCCAGCAGCCAAGATACAGGGGGCCAGGCAGATACGCAGTATTTT
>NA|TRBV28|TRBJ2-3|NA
CASGTQGRGTDTQYF
TGTGCCAGCGGGACACAGGGAAGGGGCACAGATACGCAGTATTTT
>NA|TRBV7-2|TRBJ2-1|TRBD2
CASSTRLAGGNEQFF
TGTGCCAGCAGCACCCGACTAGCGGGGGGTAATGAGCAGTTCTTC
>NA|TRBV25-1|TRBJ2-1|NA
CASSGWPGEQFF
TGTGCCAGCAGTGGATGGCCGGGCGAGCAGTTCTTC
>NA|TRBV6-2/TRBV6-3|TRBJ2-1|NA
CASSSTPSAFF
TGTGCCAGCAGTTCTACCCCTTCGGCGTTCTTC
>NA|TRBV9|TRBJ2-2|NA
CASSVGGSGNTGELFF
TGTGCCAGCAGCGTAGGTGGGTCGGGGAACACCGGGGAGCTGTTTTTT
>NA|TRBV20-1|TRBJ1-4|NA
CSAPGGNEKLFF
TGCAGTGCTCCGGGCGGCAATGAAAAACTGTTTTTT
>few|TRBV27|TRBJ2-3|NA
CASSLIPAGPSRTDTQYF
TGTGCCAGCAGTTTAATCCCCGCCGGGCCCAGTCGCACAGATACGCAGTATTTT
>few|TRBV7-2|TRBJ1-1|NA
CASSLVPLMNTEAFF
TGTGCCAGCAGCTTAGTCCCTCTCATGAACACTGAAGCTTTCTTT
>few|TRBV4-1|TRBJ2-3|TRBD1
CASSIGDSSTDTQYF
TGCGCCAGCAGCATTGGGGACAGTAGCACAGATACGCAGTATTTT
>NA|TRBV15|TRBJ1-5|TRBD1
CATSREEGATKHF
TGTGCCACCAGCAGAGAGGAGGGGGCGACGAAGCATTTT
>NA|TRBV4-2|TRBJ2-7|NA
CASSQAADSTKYEQYF
TGTGCCAGCAGCCAAGCCGCGGACTCCACGAAGTACGAGCAGTACTTC